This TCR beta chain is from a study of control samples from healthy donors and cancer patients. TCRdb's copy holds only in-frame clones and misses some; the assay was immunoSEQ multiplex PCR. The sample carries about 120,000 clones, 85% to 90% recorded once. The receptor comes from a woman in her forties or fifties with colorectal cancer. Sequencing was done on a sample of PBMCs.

In DNA, the CDR3 is TGTGCCAGCAGTTACGGGACTGTAAGCACAGATACGCAGTATTTT. Its protein product is CASSYGTVSTDTQYF. The chain couples TRBV6-2 or TRBV6-3 to TRBJ2-3; maybe TRBD2 (6 bases). The CDR3 has 15 amino acids. Germline lookup yields CDR1 MNHEY and CDR2 SVGEGT. Trimming stripped 2 bases from V and 0 bases from J, with 9 bases between.